The 31 T cell receptor beta chains below come from one sample, sequenced in a study of cytomegalovirus exposure and HLA in healthy donors. 13 Jbeta primers and 60 Vbeta primers were used for the PCR. Sequenced by immunoSEQ multiplex PCR; TCRdb stores in-frame clones only, minus some. The sample has approximately 110,000 clones, over 65% seen once. Material: PBMCs. Receptors originate from a man aged 35 to 55 in good health and CMV-seropositive.

The chain uses TRBV11-3 and TRBJ1-5; 7 bases fit TRBD1. This CDR3 contains 15 residues. Germline V lookup: CDR1 SGHNT, CDR2 YENEEA. Trimming cost V 5 bases and J 6 bases; bases outside gene matches: 10. The CDR3 region has the DNA TGTGCCAGCAGCCGCTTCAGGGGGGCAGTTCAGCCCCAGCATTTT. Translating gives CASSRFRGAVQPQHF. The full variable domain, its missing parts supplied by reference TRBV11-3 and TRBJ1-5, is EAGVVQSPRYKIIEKKQPVAFWCNPISGHNTLYWYLQNLGQGPELLIRYENEEAVDDSQLPKDRFSAERLKGVDSTLKIQPAELGDSAVYLCASSRFRGAVQPQHFGDGTRLSIL.

This clone was counted between two and nine times. The sample holds other DNA sequences that translate to the same CDR3. The J gene is TRBJ2-7, the V gene TRBV4-1; 7 bases fit TRBD1. Trimming took 1 base from V and 3 from J; bases not matched to a gene: 6. Germline CDR1 MGHRA, CDR2 YSYEKL. The CDR3 length is 15 residues. CDR3 region: CASSQGTGASYEQYF. CDR3 nucleotide sequence: TGCGCCAGCAGCCAAGGTACAGGGGCTAGCTACGAGCAGTACTTC.

This chain connects TRBV4-2 to TRBJ2-7; D possibly corresponds to TRBD2 (6 bases). CDR1 and CDR2 from the germline V gene are LGHNA and YNFKEQ. The CDR3 length is 15 residues. Trimming pared 0 bases from V and 5 bases from J, leaving 14 bases between. The CDR3 loop reads CASSQEGLAIHEQYF. CDR3 in DNA: TGTGCCAGCAGCCAAGAAGGCCTAGCGATCCACGAGCAGTACTTC.

On this clone: Germline and junction disagree at one end, which may indicate a read error. The V and J genes are TRBV7-2 and TRBJ2-6; D is perhaps TRBD1 (6 bases). Germline V gene data show CDR1 as SGHTA and CDR2 as FQGNSA. CDR3 length: 15 residues. Written as DNA, the CDR3 is TGTGCCAGCAGCCCCGGACAGCCTGGGGCCAACGGCCTGACTTTC. This codes for CASSPGQPGANGLTF.

This sequence joins TRBV29-1 and TRBJ2-3; 10 bases agree with TRBD2. The germline V gene has CDR1 SQVTM and CDR2 ANQGSEA. The CDR3 is made up of 13 amino acids. V shed 7 bases, J shed 1 base, and the junction held 2 bases outside the gene matches. The CDR3 sequence is CSGGTSGTDTQYF. The CDR3, as DNA: TGCAGCGGGGGGACTAGCGGCACAGATACGCAGTATTTT.

This clone was counted between two and nine times. The genes are TRBV12-5 and TRBJ2-3, with D tentatively TRBD2 (5 bases). CDR1 and CDR2 from the germline V gene are LGHNT and FRNRAP. The V end was cut by 3 bases, the J end by 4 bases, with 17 bases between. This CDR3 has 16 residues. The CDR3 bases are TGTGCTAGTGGTTTTAGGGCAGTGGAGGTCGCAGATACGCAGTATTTT. Translated: CASGFRAVEVADTQYF.

V is TRBV15 and J is TRBJ2-1, with a weak D call TRBD1 (5 bases). The CDR3 is 15 residues long. Germline CDR1 LNHNV, CDR2 YYDKDF (reference sequence). V lost 0 bases to trimming and J lost 4 bases, with 10 bases between them. CDR3 amino acids: CATSREVQGYNEQFF. In nucleotides, the CDR3 is TGTGCCACCAGCAGAGAAGTCCAGGGATACAATGAGCAGTTCTTC.

The CDR3 region is CASRSPGSMGDTQYF. In DNA form, the CDR3 reads TGTGCCAGCAGAAGCCCGGGATCTATGGGGGATACGCAGTATTTT. This sequence joins TRBV28 and TRBJ2-3; D perhaps matches TRBD2 (5 bases). CDR3 size: 15 residues. CDR1 and CDR2 from the germline V gene are MDHEN and SYDVKM. V lost 6 bases, J lost 6 bases, and 19 bases lay in between.

The V and J genes are TRBV4-2 and TRBJ2-1; 10 nucleotides agree with TRBD2. V lost 1 base, J lost 6 bases, and 9 bases stayed unmatched. The CDR3 contains 17 residues. Germline V lookup: CDR1 LGHNA, CDR2 YNFKEQ. As DNA, the CDR3 is TGTGCCAGCAGCCAAGCCTTAGGAGTAGCGGGGGGCAATGAGCAGTTCTTC. This encodes CASSQALGVAGGNEQFF.

The chain links TRBV7-2 to TRBJ1-4, with a tentative D call TRBD1 (6 bases). The CDR3 is 17 residues long. V was pared by 2 bases and J by 0 bases, with 13 bases between. Germline loops: CDR1 SGHTA, CDR2 FQGNSA. The CDR3 bases are TGTGCCAGCAGCTTACCAGGACAGTCCACAACTAATGAAAAACTGTTTTTT. This translates into CASSLPGQSTTNEKLFF.

Details on this clone: Other DNA sequences in this specimen translate into the identical CDR3. The gene calls are TRBV7-9 and TRBJ1-6; D remains unclear. V lost 1 base, J lost 7 bases, and 5 bases lay in between. CDR1 is SEHNR and CDR2 is FQNEAQ in the germline V gene (reference sequence). The CDR3 has 13 residues. CDR3 in DNA: TGTGCCAGCAGCTTAGGAGGGAATTCACCCCTCCACTTT. It is translated as CASSLGGNSPLHF.

The V call is TRBV7-9, the J call TRBJ2-3; 8 nucleotides align to TRBD1. Per the germline V gene, CDR1 is SEHNR and CDR2 is FQNEAQ (reference sequence). The CDR3 sequence is 13 residues long. Unmatched junction bases numbered 4, after V lost 5 bases and J lost 6 bases. DNA for the CDR3: TGTGCCAGCAGCACTCGACAGGGGGATACGCAGTATTTT. Protein sequence: CASSTRQGDTQYF.

This chain links TRBV21-1 with TRBJ2-2; TRBD2 was called by the table and not checked on the DNA. TRBV21-1 is a pseudogene. The length of the CDR3 is 15 residues. The CDR3 DNA reads TGTGCCAGCAGCCGGGACTTAGAGAACACCGGGGAGCTGTTTTTT. Amino acid sequence: CASSRDLENTGELFF.

The chain couples TRBV7-2 to TRBJ2-3, with D possibly matching TRBD2 (5 bases). Germline V lookup: CDR1 SGHTA, CDR2 FQGNSA. V was trimmed by 8 bases and J by 2 bases, leaving 17 bases between them. The CDR3 runs to 15 residues. DNA for the CDR3: TGTGCCAGCGCCTCGGGGAGCAAATTCACAGATACGCAGTATTTT. Translation: CASASGSKFTDTQYF.

The chain couples TRBV14 to TRBJ2-7; D is perhaps TRBD2 (7 bases). The CDR3 is made up of 14 amino acids. The V gene's germline CDR1 is SGHDN and CDR2 FVKESK. Trimming cost V 0 bases and J 5 bases, with 11 bases left between them. CDR3 amino acids: CASSQEGGADEQYF. The CDR3 coding sequence is TGTGCCAGCAGCCAAGAAGGGGGGGCCGACGAGCAGTACTTC.

The chain has TRBV27 and TRBJ2-2; 7 bases are shared with TRBD1. J lost 2 bases, V lost 6 bases, and 3 bases had no gene match. The CDR3 runs to 14 residues. Germline V gives CDR1 MNHEY, CDR2 SMNVEV (reference sequence). The CDR3 sequence: CASSRDRNTGELFF. The DNA for the CDR3 is TGTGCCAGCAGCCGGGACAGAAACACCGGGGAGCTGTTTTTT.

The chain links TRBV27 to TRBJ2-3, with 7 bases fitting TRBD2. Germline V gives CDR1 MNHEY, CDR2 SMNVEV (reference sequence). V trimming: 1 base; J trimming: 0 bases; junction bases outside the gene matches: 13. This CDR3 has 19 residues. The CDR3 nucleotides read TGTGCCAGCAGTTTATACTGGGCTAGCGGCCTTAGTAGCACAGATACGCAGTATTTT. Amino acids: CASSLYWASGLSSTDTQYF.

V usage is TRBV28 and J usage is TRBJ2-7; a weak D match, TRBD2 (5 bases). Per germline, CDR1 MDHEN and CDR2 SYDVKM. This CDR3 comprises 12 residues. V lost 2 bases and J lost 4, with 6 bases in between. DNA for the CDR3: TGTGCCAGCAGTTTAGAGGGTTACGAGCAGTACTTC. It specifies CASSLEGYEQYF. Full variable domain (missing parts from reference TRBV28 and TRBJ2-7): DVKVTQSSRYLVKRTGEKVFLECVQDMDHENMFWYRQDPGLGLRLIYFSYDVKMKEKGDIPEGYSVSREKKERFSLILESASTNQTSMYLCASSLEGYEQYFGPGTRLTVT.

The chain links TRBV27 to TRBJ1-5; weak D call: TRBD1 (5 bases). Trimming stripped 4 bases from V and 0 bases from J, with 13 bases between. The length of the CDR3 is 16 residues. From germline, CDR1 is MNHEY and CDR2 SMNVEV (reference sequence). CDR3 loop: CASSSRGGDSNQPQHF. The CDR3 DNA follows: TGTGCCAGCAGTTCCCGCGGGGGGGATAGCAATCAGCCCCAGCATTTT.

The chain links TRBV7-2 to TRBJ2-2; the match to TRBD1 covers 9 bases. Germline assignment: CDR1 SGHTA and CDR2 FQGNSA. The CDR3 consists of 15 residues. Trimming cost V 4 bases and J 5 bases; bases outside gene matches: 5. This CDR3 reads CASSSGTGWTGELFF. CDR3 DNA sequence: TGTGCCAGCAGCTCCGGGACAGGGTGGACCGGGGAGCTGTTTTTT. Supplemented by reference TRBV7-2 and TRBJ2-2, the full variable domain reads GAGVSQSPSNKVTEKGKDVELRCDPISGHTALYWYRQSLGQGLEFLIYFQGNSAPDKSGLPSDRFSAERTGGSVSTLTIQRTQQEDSAVYLCASSSGTGWTGELFFGEGSRLTVL.

The chain carries TRBV18 and TRBJ2-2; 11 bases map to TRBD1. CDR1 is KGHSH, CDR2 LQKENI, per germline. This CDR3 has 18 residues. The ends lost 4 bases at V and 1 base at J; junction bases unmatched: 8. DNA of the CDR3: TGTGCCAGCTCACGTAGCCTGGACAGGGGGCTGAACACCGGGGAGCTGTTTTTT. This encodes CASSRSLDRGLNTGELFF.

This rearrangement joins TRBV19 to TRBJ1-4; 8 bases fit TRBD1. Germline CDR1 reads LNHDA; CDR2 reads SQIVND (reference sequence). V was clipped by 3 bases and J by 7 bases; unmatched bases: 10. The CDR3 extends over 16 amino acids. The DNA for the CDR3 is TGTGCCAGTAGTATGGGGACAGGAAGGAACGGTGAAAAACTGTTTTTT. The encoded protein is CASSMGTGRNGEKLFF.

This chain joins TRBV7-2 and TRBJ2-1; tentatively, D is TRBD2 (6 bases). Deletions cut 1 base from V and 4 bases from J, with 14 bases between. The CDR3 length is 16 residues. Germline values: CDR1 SGHTA, CDR2 FQGNSA. The CDR3 protein is CASSLEGSGLYNEQFF. The CDR3 nucleotides read TGTGCCAGCAGCTTAGAAGGTAGCGGCCTGTACAATGAGCAGTTCTTC.

This sequence joins TRBV28 and TRBJ2-5, with 9 bases fitting TRBD2. V lost 3 bases, J lost 3 bases, and 5 bases stayed unmatched. The CDR3 has 15 amino acids. Germline V lookup: CDR1 MDHEN, CDR2 SYDVKM. The CDR3 DNA reads as TGTGCCAGCAGTTTGGCTAGCGGGGTAAAAGAGACCCAGTACTTC. Translating it yields CASSLASGVKETQYF.

The genes are TRBV2 and TRBJ2-7, with D possibly TRBD2 on 5 matching bases. The V end lost 1 base, the J end lost 0 bases, and 13 bases lay between the germline ends. The CDR3 extends over 16 amino acids. The germline V gene encodes CDR1 SNHLY and CDR2 FYNNEI. The DNA of the CDR3 is TGTGCCAGCAGTGAAGGAGGAGCGGCTACCTCCTACGAGCAGTACTTC. It specifies CASSEGGAATSYEQYF.

V usage is TRBV9 and J usage is TRBJ2-5; perhaps TRBD1 as D (5 bases). The end of the DNA fits TRBJ2-7 better, so the J call may be wrong. The CDR3 is 14 amino acids. Germline values: CDR1 SGDLS, CDR2 YYNGEE. The CDR3 nucleotides are TGTGCCAGCAGCGTATCGGACATTCCCTACGAGCAGTACTTC. Amino acids: CASSVSDIPYEQYF.

V gene TRBV6-4 combines with J gene TRBJ1-3; a weak D match, TRBD1 (5 bases). V was shortened by 4 bases and J by 0 bases, with 13 bases between the two germline ends. The CDR3 is 16 residues long. Germline values: CDR1 MRHNA, CDR2 SNTAGT. CDR3 sequence (DNA): TGTGCCAGCAGTGCGGAAGACAGCCTCTCTGGAAACACCATATATTTT. Its protein is CASSAEDSLSGNTIYF.

This chain joins TRBV7-2 and TRBJ2-3, with 15 bases lining up with TRBD2. The V and J ends lost 1 base and 6 bases, in that order; junction bases with no gene match: 2. The CDR3 sequence is 16 residues long. Germline V gene data show CDR1 as SGHTA and CDR2 as FQGNSA. The CDR3 protein is CASSLGTSGRGDTQYF. For the CDR3, the DNA is TGTGCCAGCAGCTTAGGGACTAGCGGGAGGGGGGATACGCAGTATTTT.

The CDR3 reads CAWSGGFTYEQYF. CDR3 DNA: TGTGCCTGGAGTGGAGGGTTTACCTACGAGCAGTACTTC. This rearrangement joins TRBV30 to TRBJ2-7, with D perhaps TRBD2 (5 bases). Trimming stripped 1 base from V and 2 bases from J, with 9 bases between. The germline V gene has CDR1 GTSNPN and CDR2 SVGIG (reference sequence). The CDR3 length is 13 residues.

V usage is TRBV7-2 and J usage is TRBJ2-5; D may be TRBD1 (7 bases). This CDR3 has 17 residues. Germline lookup yields CDR1 SGHTA and CDR2 FQGNSA. Trimming took off 5 bases at V and 2 bases at J, with 21 bases between the two ends. CDR3 nucleotide sequence: TGTGCCAGCAGCCCCACCCCTCCGACAGGGAGGCAAGAGACCCAGTACTTC. This encodes CASSPTPPTGRQETQYF.

The chain uses TRBV7-8 and TRBJ2-7; D remains unclear. Looked up from germline, CDR1 is SGHVS and CDR2 is FQNEAQ. The CDR3 is made up of 15 amino acids. The V end was cut by 3 bases, the J end by 0 bases, with 12 bases between. The CDR3 DNA sequence: TGTGCCAGCAGCTTTACAGCCTTAAGCTCCTACGAGCAGTACTTC. It translates to CASSFTALSSYEQYF.